Below, one T cell receptor (beta chain) is given with its context. Its cognate antigen is unknown. The CDR3 loop spans 12 amino acids. V lost 2 bases to trimming and J lost 5 bases, with 7 bases between them. Germline CDR1 is SGHNT and CDR2 is YYREEE (reference sequence). Using its own MiXCR run on the RT-PCR reads, TCRdb lists one record per CDR3 protein. The table has around 300,000 distinct CDR3 sequences, over 20% seen once. This sample is drawn from a study of response to subunit inactivated influenza vaccine. Study-wide results and limits: After each seasonal influenza vaccination, few new T cells are recruited, the authors suggested.

The clonotype comes from a man aged 50 to 69 who received an inactivated influenza vaccine. Sequenced material: PBMCs from blood, taken less than 22 months after vaccination. The chain joins TRBV5-4 to TRBJ2-5; D not certain. The CDR3 DNA reads as TGTGCCAGCAGCTTTCGCGCCGAGACCCAGTACTTC. It specifies CASSFRAETQYF.